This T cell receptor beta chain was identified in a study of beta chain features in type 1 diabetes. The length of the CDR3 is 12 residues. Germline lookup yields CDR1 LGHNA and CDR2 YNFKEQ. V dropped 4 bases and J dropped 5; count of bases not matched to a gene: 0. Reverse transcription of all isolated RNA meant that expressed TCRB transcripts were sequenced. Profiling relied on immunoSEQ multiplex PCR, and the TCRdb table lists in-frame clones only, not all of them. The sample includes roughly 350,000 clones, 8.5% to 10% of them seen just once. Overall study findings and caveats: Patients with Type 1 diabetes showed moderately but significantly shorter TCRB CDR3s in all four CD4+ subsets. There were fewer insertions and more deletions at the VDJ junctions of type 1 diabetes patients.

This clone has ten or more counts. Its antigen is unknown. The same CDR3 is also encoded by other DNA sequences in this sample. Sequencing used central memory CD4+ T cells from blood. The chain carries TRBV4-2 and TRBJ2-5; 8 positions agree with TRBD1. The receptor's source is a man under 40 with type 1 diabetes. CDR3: CASSRDRETQYF. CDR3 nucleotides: TGTGCCAGCAGCCGGGACAGGGAGACCCAGTACTTC.